The present T cell receptor beta chain was sequenced within a study of cytotoxic CD8 clonotypes in ibrutinib-treated CLL. Study information: Per sample, productive templates averaged 255,043 and productive rearrangements averaged 94,082.

In this sample, this clone turned up a few times. No antigen is known for it. The CDR3 runs 15 residues. Germline V CDR1 and CDR2: SGHNT, YENEEA. V lost 1 base to trimming and J lost 2 bases, with 10 bases between them. Findings of the study overall: Elevated clonality accompanied ibrutinib response, with a return toward baseline values at progression.

Repertoires were generated with immunoSEQ multiplex PCR, while TCRdb's copy carries only in-frame clones and drops some. Here the sample spans over 150,000 clones, 72% being singletons. Sample: PBMCs, taken after 24 months of ibrutinib treatment. The sequence was collected from a human donor with chronic lymphocytic leukemia. This chain connects TRBV11-3 to TRBJ2-3; the D gene is possibly TRBD2 (6 bases). CDR3 protein: CASSLVAAATDTQYF. DNA for the CDR3: TGTGCCAGCAGCTTAGTAGCGGCTGCCACAGATACGCAGTATTTT. The full variable domain, rest sourced from reference TRBV11-3 and TRBJ2-3, is EAGVVQSPRYKIIEKKQPVAFWCNPISGHNTLYWYLQNLGQGPELLIRYENEEAVDDSQLPKDRFSAERLKGVDSTLKIQPAELGDSAVYLCASSLVAAATDTQYFGPGTRLTVL.